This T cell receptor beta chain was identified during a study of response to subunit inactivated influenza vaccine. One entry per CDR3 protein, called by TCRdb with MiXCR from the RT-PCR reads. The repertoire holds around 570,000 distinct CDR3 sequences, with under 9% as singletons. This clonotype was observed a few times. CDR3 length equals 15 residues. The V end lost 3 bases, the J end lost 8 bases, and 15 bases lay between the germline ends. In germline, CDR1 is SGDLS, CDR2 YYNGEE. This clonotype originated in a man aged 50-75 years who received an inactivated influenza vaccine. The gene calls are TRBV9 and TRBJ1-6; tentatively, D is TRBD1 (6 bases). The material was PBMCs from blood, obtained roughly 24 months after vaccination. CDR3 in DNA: TGTGCCAGCAGCGCCCTAGGACAGACCGATTCACCCCTCCACTTT. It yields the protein CASSALGQTDSPLHF.